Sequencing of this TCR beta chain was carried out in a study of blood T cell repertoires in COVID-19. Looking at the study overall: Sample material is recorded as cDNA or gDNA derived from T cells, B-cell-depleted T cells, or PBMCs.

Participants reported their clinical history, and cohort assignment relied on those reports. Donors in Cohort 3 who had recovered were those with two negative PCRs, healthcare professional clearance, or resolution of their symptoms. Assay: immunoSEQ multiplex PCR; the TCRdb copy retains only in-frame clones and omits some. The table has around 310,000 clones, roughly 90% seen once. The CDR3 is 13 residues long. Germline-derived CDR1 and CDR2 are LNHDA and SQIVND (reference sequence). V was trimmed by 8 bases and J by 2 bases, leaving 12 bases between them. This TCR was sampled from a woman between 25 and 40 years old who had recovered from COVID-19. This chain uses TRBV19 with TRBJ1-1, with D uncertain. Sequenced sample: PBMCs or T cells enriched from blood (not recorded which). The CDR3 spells CASHGRGNTEAFF. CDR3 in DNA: TGTGCCAGTCACGGACGGGGAAACACTGAAGCTTTCTTT.